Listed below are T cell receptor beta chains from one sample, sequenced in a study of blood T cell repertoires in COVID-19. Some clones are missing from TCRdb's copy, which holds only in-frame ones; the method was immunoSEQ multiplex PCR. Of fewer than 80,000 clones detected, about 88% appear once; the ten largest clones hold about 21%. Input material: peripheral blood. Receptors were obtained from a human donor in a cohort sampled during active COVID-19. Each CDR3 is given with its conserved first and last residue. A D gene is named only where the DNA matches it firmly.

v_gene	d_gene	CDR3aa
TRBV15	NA	CATSRENQPQHF
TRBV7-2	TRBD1	CASSRDRGSEKLFF
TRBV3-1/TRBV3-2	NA	CASSQGPELRAFF
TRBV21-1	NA	CASSKEHRMLFYNSPLHF
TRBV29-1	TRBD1	CSVGTGRTNEKLFF
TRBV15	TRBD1	CATSSRDSPTYEQYF
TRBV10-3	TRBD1	CAISPSGGSGYGYTF
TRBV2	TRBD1	CASSRGTGREKLFF
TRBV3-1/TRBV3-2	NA	CASSQDGRGSGYTF
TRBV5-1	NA	CASSRDSSAGYGYTF
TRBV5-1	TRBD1	CASSSRAPSTGLMNSPLHF
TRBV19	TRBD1	CASSIAGTGTGEETQYF
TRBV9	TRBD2	CASSVRPGGDEQFF
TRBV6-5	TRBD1	CASRDRERGYGYTF
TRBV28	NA	CASNNRASQPQHF
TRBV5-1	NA	CASSITSPGYDTQYF
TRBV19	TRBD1	CASSRPGQGAGEQYF
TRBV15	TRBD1	CATSLGGGGYTF
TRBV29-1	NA	CSVDPQGTDTQYF
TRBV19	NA	CASSIGGQLYEQYF
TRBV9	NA	CASSVGGQTPPQHF
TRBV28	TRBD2	CASSTGLAGGFTGELFF
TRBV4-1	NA	CASSQDRGRGQPQHF
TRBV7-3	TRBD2	CASSQEGLPYEQYF
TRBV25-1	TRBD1	CASSDYRTGVNEKLFF
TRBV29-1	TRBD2	CSVEGLAGDEQYF
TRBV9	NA	CASSLRSDSYYEQYF
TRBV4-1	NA	CASSQDPRGSRGTEAFF
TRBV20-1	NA	CSANRRDTQYF
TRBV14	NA	CASRPSSGGYTF
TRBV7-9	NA	CASSPEAAQFF
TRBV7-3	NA	CASSSPGRTLNTGELFF
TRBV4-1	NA	CASSFGQLGGKKLFF
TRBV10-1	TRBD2	CASSRGLEETQYF
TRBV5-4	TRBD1	CASSSGQGGLEQYF
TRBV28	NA	CASSFQLGALNTEAFF
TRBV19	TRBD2	CASMESGGPRDTQYF
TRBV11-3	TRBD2	CASSLGLAGLAYNEQFF